This T cell receptor beta chain was found in a study of blood T cell repertoires in COVID-19. Participant-reported clinical history was the basis for cohort assignment. V trimming: 5 bases; J trimming: 0 bases; junction bases outside the gene matches: 9. The CDR3 sequence is 17 residues long. Germline loops: CDR1 LNHDA, CDR2 SQIVND (reference sequence). TCRdb's copy holds only in-frame clones and misses some; the assay was immunoSEQ multiplex PCR. The repertoire holds roughly 250,000 clones, with roughly nine tenths as singletons. Sequenced sample: PBMCs or T cells enriched from blood (not recorded which). The receptor was isolated from a woman between 50 and 59 years old who had recovered from COVID-19. V is TRBV19 and J is TRBJ1-2; 10 bases map to TRBD1. The chain's CDR3 is CASSGRGQGTANYGYTF. The CDR3 bases are TGTGCCAGTAGTGGCAGGGGACAGGGGACAGCTAACTATGGCTACACCTTC. Together with reference TRBV19 and TRBJ1-2, the CDR3 gives the full variable domain: DGGITQSPKYLFRKEGQNVTLSCEQNLNHDAMYWYRQDPGQGLRLIYYSQIVNDFQKGDIAEGYSVSREKKESFPLTVTSAQKNPTAFYLCASSGRGQGTANYGYTFGSGTRLTVV.